These 20 T cell receptor beta chains originate from one sample sequenced in a study of cytotoxic CD8 clonotypes in ibrutinib-treated CLL. The method was immunoSEQ multiplex PCR; TCRdb's version includes in-frame clones alone and lacks a portion of them. The sample shows 110,000 or so clones, approximately 58% of them seen only once. This material consisted of PBMCs, taken after 24 months of ibrutinib treatment. These TCRs come from a human donor with chronic lymphocytic leukemia.

The chain joins TRBV5-1 to TRBJ2-5; the D is unclear. The CDR3 totals 15 residues. The V gene lost 4 bases and the J gene lost 1 base, with 14 bases spanning the gap. The germline gives CDR1 SGHRS, CDR2 YFSETQ. CDR3 sequence (DNA): TGCGCCAGCAGCCCCCTGGGCGGACCCCAAGAGACCCAGTACTTC. Translation gives CASSPLGGPQETQYF.

This clone came up a few times. This chain joins TRBV30 and TRBJ1-1, with D hard to call. With 3 bases removed from V and 6 bases from J, the gap between germline ends came to 14 bases. The length of the CDR3 is 13 residues. Germline V gene lookup returns CDR1 GTSNPN and CDR2 SVGIG (reference sequence). The CDR3 nucleotides read TGTGCCTGGAGATCCCCGAGGGTCGCTGAAGCTTTCTTT. It codes for CAWRSPRVAEAFF.

The chain carries TRBV6-5 and TRBJ1-5, with 7 bases identical to TRBD1. V lost 5 bases, J lost 7 bases, and 8 bases stayed unmatched. The CDR3 totals 14 residues. Germline V gene data show CDR1 as MNHEY and CDR2 as SVGAGI. The DNA of the CDR3 is TGTGCCAGCAGTATCTACAGGGGAAAGCAGCCCCAGCATTTT. This translates into CASSIYRGKQPQHF.

V usage is TRBV30 and J usage is TRBJ1-4; D is uncertain. V was trimmed by 7 bases and J by 5 bases, leaving 14 bases between them. Germline V gives CDR1 GTSNPN, CDR2 SVGIG (reference sequence). This CDR3 spans 13 amino acids. The CDR3 reads CASQDYTNEKLFF. The CDR3 bases are TGTGCCTCCCAGGACTACACAAATGAAAAACTGTTTTTT.

The V and J genes are TRBV19 and TRBJ1-6; possibly TRBD1 for D (5 bases). Germline V gene data show CDR1 as LNHDA and CDR2 as SQIVND (reference sequence). CDR3 length: 14 residues. V lost 4 bases and J lost 9, with 13 bases in between. The CDR3 loop is CASSTGTGGSPLHF. The CDR3 DNA sequence: TGTGCCAGTAGTACCGGGACCGGCGGTTCACCCCTCCACTTT. The variable domain in full, with the rest retrieved from reference TRBV19 and TRBJ1-6, is DGGITQSPKYLFRKEGQNVTLSCEQNLNHDAMYWYRQDPGQGLRLIYYSQIVNDFQKGDIAEGYSVSREKKESFPLTVTSAQKNPTAFYLCASSTGTGGSPLHFGNGTRLTVT.

The V call is TRBV2, the J call TRBJ2-4; 13 bases are shared with TRBD2. The CDR3 is made up of 17 amino acids. Trimming took 4 bases from V and 2 from J; bases not matched to a gene: 5. The V gene's germline CDR1 is SNHLY and CDR2 FYNNEI. CDR3 nucleotides: TGTGCCAGCAGTGTGACTAGCGGGGGGTTGACCAAAAACATTCAGTACTTC. Translation: CASSVTSGGLTKNIQYF.

This clone appeared a few times. This rearrangement joins TRBV5-1 to TRBJ2-2, with TRBD1 as a possible D gene (6 bases). The CDR3 extends over 15 amino acids. V was clipped by 1 base and J by 4 bases, with 11 bases between them. The germline V gene has CDR1 SGHRS and CDR2 YFSETQ. The CDR3 DNA follows: TGCGCCAGCAGCTTGACAGGGACGGGCACCGGGGAGCTGTTTTTT. Residues: CASSLTGTGTGELFF.

The V gene is TRBV6-5, the J gene TRBJ2-7, with D possibly TRBD2 on 5 matching bases. The CDR3 is 14 amino acids. V lost 4 bases, J lost 0 bases, and 10 bases lay in between. Germline V gene lookup returns CDR1 MNHEY and CDR2 SVGAGI. The CDR3: CASSFAGLSYEQYF. The CDR3, as DNA: TGTGCCAGCAGTTTTGCAGGACTCTCCTACGAGCAGTACTTC.

The chain joins TRBV28 to TRBJ1-6; D not certain. Germline V CDR1 and CDR2: MDHEN, SYDVKM. The CDR3 sequence is 14 residues long. Deletions cut 4 bases from V and 8 bases from J, with 12 bases between. In nucleotides, the CDR3 is TGTGCCAGCAGTTATGGACGCCGAGATTCACCCCTCCACTTT. This codes for CASSYGRRDSPLHF.

The CDR3 DNA sequence: TGTGCCAGTAGTATCCCCACGGGGGGAAACACCGGGGAGCTGTTTTTT. This sequence encodes CASSIPTGGNTGELFF. V and J are TRBV19 and TRBJ2-2, with 7 positions matching TRBD2. V lost 3 bases and J lost 2; bases outside the gene matches: 6. Germline CDR1 reads LNHDA; CDR2 reads SQIVND (reference sequence). This CDR3 region has 16 residues.

V usage is TRBV5-1 and J usage is TRBJ1-1; D perhaps matches TRBD1 (5 bases). V shed 3 bases and J shed 1 base, with 10 bases lying between them. The CDR3 has 14 amino acids. The germline V gene encodes CDR1 SGHRS and CDR2 YFSETQ. CDR3 nucleotides: TGCGCCAGCAGCTCCAAGACAGAGAACACTGAAGCTTTCTTT. Translating gives CASSSKTENTEAFF.

The V gene is TRBV15, the J gene TRBJ1-5; D gene unclear. This CDR3 has 15 amino acids. Trimming took 3 bases from V and 6 from J, leaving 15 bases between them. Germline values: CDR1 LNHNV, CDR2 YYDKDF (reference sequence). CDR3 sequence: CATSSYSDPGQPQHF. Here the CDR3 DNA reads TGTGCCACCAGCAGCTACTCGGATCCGGGTCAGCCCCAGCATTTT.

This chain connects TRBV7-8 to TRBJ1-5; 12 positions agree with TRBD1. The junction had 6 bases not matched to a gene; V was cut back by 2 bases and J by 1 base. CDR3 length equals 18 residues. Germline V gene data show CDR1 as SGHVS and CDR2 as FQNEAQ. The CDR3 is CASSLQGQGAGSNQPQHF. The CDR3 nucleotides are TGTGCCAGCAGCTTACAGGGACAGGGGGCCGGGAGCAATCAGCCCCAGCATTTT.

CDR3 DNA: TGCGCCAGCAGCTTCGACAGTACATCCTATGGCTACACCTTC. Encoded protein: CASSFDSTSYGYTF. J is TRBJ1-2 and V is TRBV5-1; possibly TRBD1 for D (5 bases). In germline, CDR1 is SGHRS, CDR2 YFSETQ. Trimming removed 2 bases from V and 4 bases from J, with 12 bases in between. CDR3 length: 14 residues.

The CDR3 DNA reads TGCGCCAGCAGCTTGGTACCAGGGGGTAATAATGAAAAACTGTTTTTT. Translation: CASSLVPGGNNEKLFF. The chain joins TRBV5-1 to TRBJ1-4; TRBD1 matches 7 bases. This CDR3 comprises 16 residues. The junction had 6 bases not matched to a gene; V was cut back by 0 bases and J by 4 bases. Germline assignment: CDR1 SGHRS and CDR2 YFSETQ.

CDR3 sequence (DNA): TGCACCAGCAGCCAAGATGGGCTAGCGGGGGGCCCAGGAGAGACCCAGTACTTC. Its translation is CTSSQDGLAGGPGETQYF. This chain links TRBV1 with TRBJ2-5; TRBD2 was called by the table and not checked on the DNA. TRBV1 is assigned pseudogene status. The CDR3 is 18 amino acids.

The table lists this clone with a few counts. V usage is TRBV5-6 and J usage is TRBJ1-2; D might be TRBD1 (6 bases). The CDR3 runs to 16 residues. CDR1 SGHDT and CDR2 YYEEEE come from the germline V gene. V lost 6 bases, J lost 0 bases, and 18 bases lay in between. In DNA form, the CDR3 reads TGTGCCAGCATCTATGGTGGGGGCGCCCCTAACTATGGCTACACCTTC. Its protein is CASIYGGGAPNYGYTF. Filled out from reference TRBV5-6 and TRBJ1-2, the complete variable domain reads DAGVTQSPTHLIKTRGQQVTLRCSPKSGHDTVSWYQQALGQGPQFIFQYYEEEERQRGNFPDRFSGHQFPNYSSELNVNALLLGDSALYLCASIYGGGAPNYGYTFGSGTRLTVV.

This chain joins TRBV11-3 and TRBJ2-2, with a possible D match to TRBD1 (6 bases). From germline, CDR1 is SGHNT and CDR2 YENEEA. V was clipped by 5 bases and J by 0 bases, with 13 bases between them. The CDR3 covers 16 residues. The CDR3 is CASSGKTGSNTGELFF. The CDR3 DNA sequence: TGTGCCAGCAGCGGTAAGACAGGATCGAACACCGGGGAGCTGTTTTTT.

The genes are TRBV18 and TRBJ2-2; TRBD1 is a possible D gene (6 bases). Looked up from germline, CDR1 is KGHSH and CDR2 is LQKENI. The V end was cut by 6 bases, the J end by 4 bases, with 12 bases between. This CDR3 comprises 14 residues. CDR3 sequence reads: CASSTRGTTGELFF. Here the CDR3 DNA reads TGTGCCAGCTCGACGAGGGGGACCACCGGGGAGCTGTTTTTT.

The CDR3 DNA reads as TGTGCCAGCAGCTTTGGTGCGGGGGCCTCCTACAATGAGCAGTTCTTC. Translation gives CASSFGAGASYNEQFF. V is TRBV5-4 and J is TRBJ2-1; D might be TRBD2 (7 bases). V dropped 2 bases and J dropped 0 bases, with 12 bases sitting between them. The germline CDR1 and CDR2 sequences are SGHNT and YYREEE (reference sequence). The CDR3 covers 16 residues.